Shown below are 4 T cell receptor beta chains from a single sample sequenced in a study of shared clonotypes between healthy human individuals. TCRdb's table, derived via immunoSEQ multiplex PCR, lists solely in-frame clones and lacks some. This table holds some 1,400,000 clones, approximately 97% found once. The sample was naive CD4+ T cells sorted from blood. Subset described: CD45RA+ positively selected. These receptors came from a man aged 25 to 45 in good health.

The rearrangement uses TRBV7-3 and TRBJ2-2, with 10 bases fitting TRBD1. The trim removed 4 bases at V and 7 bases at J, leaving 12 bases unmatched. This CDR3 is 17 amino acids long. The germline CDR1 and CDR2 sequences are SGHTA and FQGTGA. CDR3 residues: CASSSRRQGARNGELFF. The CDR3 region has the DNA TGTGCCAGCAGCTCCCGGAGACAGGGGGCGCGAAACGGGGAGCTGTTTTTT. The full variable domain, completed using reference TRBV7-3 and TRBJ2-2, is GAGVSQTPSNKVTEKGKYVELRCDPISGHTALYWYRQSLGQGPEFLIYFQGTGAADDSGLPNDRFFAVRPEGSVSTLKIQRTERGDSAVYLCASSSRRQGARNGELFFGEGSRLTVL.

The chain links TRBV11-2 to TRBJ2-7; 8 bases agree with TRBD2. J was trimmed by 0 bases and V by 4 bases; bases with no gene match: 8. Germline V gene lookup returns CDR1 SGHAT and CDR2 FQNNGV. The CDR3 length is 16 residues. The CDR3, as DNA: TGTGCCAGCAGCTCACGGACTAGCCGAAGCTCCTACGAGCAGTACTTC. This translates into CASSSRTSRSSYEQYF. The full variable domain, completed using reference TRBV11-2 and TRBJ2-7, is EAGVAQSPRYKIIEKRQSVAFWCNPISGHATLYWYQQILGQGPKLLIQFQNNGVVDDSQLPKDRFSAERLKGVDSTLKIQPAKLEDSAVYLCASSSRTSRSSYEQYFGPGTRLTVT.

The genes are TRBV6-6 and TRBJ2-7, with 11 bases aligning to TRBD2. The J segment lost 2 bases and the V segment lost 6 bases, leaving 6 bases of the junction unmatched. Looked up from germline, CDR1 is MNHNY and CDR2 is SVGAGI (reference sequence). This CDR3 contains 15 residues. DNA for the CDR3: TGTGCCAGCAGGCCGGGACTAGCGGCAGCCTACGAGCAGTACTTC. This gives the protein CASRPGLAAAYEQYF.

CDR3 bases: TGTGCCATCCCGACGGGAACGAGCTCCTACAATGAGCAGTTCTTC. Its protein product is CAIPTGTSSYNEQFF. The chain combines TRBV2 with TRBJ2-1; D is perhaps TRBD2 (5 bases). Germline V gives CDR1 SNHLY, CDR2 FYNNEI. The CDR3 consists of 15 residues. Between the trimmed V and J ends, which lost 10 bases and 0 bases, there was a span of 16 bases.